The next 3 T cell receptor beta chains were all read from a single sample in a study of shared clonotypes between healthy human individuals. Some clones are missing from TCRdb's copy, which holds only in-frame ones; the method was immunoSEQ multiplex PCR. Of about 2.2 million clones in the sample, 80% to 95% were seen once. In the naive CD8 group, cells lacked CD45RO and were positively selected for CCR7, so terminally differentiated effector memory CD45RA+ cells were left out. Sequencing was performed on naive CD8+ T cells from PBMCs. The receptor set was obtained from a man aged 18 to 35 in good health. Some clones in this sample may be carry-over from other donors' samples.

The CDR3 nucleotides read TGTGCCAGCAGCCCTAGAGGGACGGTGGATCAGCCCCAGCATTTT. Its protein product is CASSPRGTVDQPQHF. The rearrangement links TRBV11-2 to TRBJ1-5, with a weak D call TRBD1 (5 bases). V was clipped by 5 bases and J by 5 bases, with 16 bases between them. The CDR3 is 15 residues long. From germline, CDR1 is SGHAT and CDR2 FQNNGV.

As DNA, the CDR3 is TGTGCCAGCAGTGCGTTCGCGGCTAGCCTCTTGGATGAGCAGTTCTTC. It encodes CASSAFAASLLDEQFF. The rearrangement joins TRBV27 to TRBJ2-1, with D possibly being TRBD2 (5 bases). Germline lookup yields CDR1 MNHEY and CDR2 SMNVEV (reference sequence). This CDR3 is 16 amino acids long. V was trimmed by 5 bases and J by 8 bases, leaving 22 bases between them.

The CDR3 sequence is CASSDRVVGQGLNEQFF. CDR3 bases: TGTGCCAGCAGCGATAGGGTAGTGGGACAGGGGCTCAATGAGCAGTTCTTC. The chain employs TRBV7-9 and TRBJ2-1; 10 bases map to TRBD1. Losses at the gene ends were 5 bases for V and 6 bases for J; bases not matched to a gene: 13. The CDR3 runs to 17 residues. CDR1 and CDR2 from the germline V gene are SEHNR and FQNEAQ (reference sequence).